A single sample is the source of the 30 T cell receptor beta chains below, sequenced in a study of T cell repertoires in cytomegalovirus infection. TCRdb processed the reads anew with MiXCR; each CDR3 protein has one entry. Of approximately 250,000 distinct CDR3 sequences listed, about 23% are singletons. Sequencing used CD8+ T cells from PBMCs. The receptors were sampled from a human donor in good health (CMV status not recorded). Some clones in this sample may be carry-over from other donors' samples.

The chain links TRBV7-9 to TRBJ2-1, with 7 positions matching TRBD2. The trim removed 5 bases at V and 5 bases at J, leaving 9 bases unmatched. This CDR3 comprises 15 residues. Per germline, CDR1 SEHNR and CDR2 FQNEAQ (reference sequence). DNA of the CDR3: TGTGCCAGCAGCGGGATCGGGACTAAAGACAATGAGCAGTTCTTC. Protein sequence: CASSGIGTKDNEQFF.

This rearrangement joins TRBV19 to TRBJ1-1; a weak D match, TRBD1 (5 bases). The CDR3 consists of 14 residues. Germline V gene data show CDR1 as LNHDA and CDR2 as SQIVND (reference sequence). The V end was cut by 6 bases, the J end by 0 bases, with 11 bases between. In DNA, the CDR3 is TGTGCCAGTAGACCGACAGTTCTGAACACTGAAGCTTTCTTT. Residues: CASRPTVLNTEAFF.

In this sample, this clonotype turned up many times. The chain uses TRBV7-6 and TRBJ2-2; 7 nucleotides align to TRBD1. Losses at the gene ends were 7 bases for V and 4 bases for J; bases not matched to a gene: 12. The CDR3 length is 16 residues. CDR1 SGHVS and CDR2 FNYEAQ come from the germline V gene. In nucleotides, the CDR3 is TGTGCCAGCATATCGTCCGGGACAGCCTCCACCGGGGAGCTGTTTTTT. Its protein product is CASISSGTASTGELFF.

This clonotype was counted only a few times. This CDR3 is CASNLDSRSSYNSPLHF. CDR3 in DNA: TGTGCCAGCAATCTGGACAGCAGGAGCTCCTATAATTCACCCCTCCACTTT. This chain connects TRBV28 to TRBJ1-6; weak D call: TRBD1 (6 bases). The germline V gene has CDR1 MDHEN and CDR2 SYDVKM. Deletions cut 7 bases from V and 0 bases from J, with 16 bases between. The CDR3 loop spans 17 amino acids.

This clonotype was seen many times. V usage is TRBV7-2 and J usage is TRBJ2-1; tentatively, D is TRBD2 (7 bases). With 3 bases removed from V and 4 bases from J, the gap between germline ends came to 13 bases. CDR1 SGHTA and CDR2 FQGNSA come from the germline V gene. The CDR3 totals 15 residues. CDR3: CASSFWGGLYNEQFF. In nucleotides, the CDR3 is TGTGCCAGCAGCTTTTGGGGGGGCCTGTACAATGAGCAGTTCTTC.

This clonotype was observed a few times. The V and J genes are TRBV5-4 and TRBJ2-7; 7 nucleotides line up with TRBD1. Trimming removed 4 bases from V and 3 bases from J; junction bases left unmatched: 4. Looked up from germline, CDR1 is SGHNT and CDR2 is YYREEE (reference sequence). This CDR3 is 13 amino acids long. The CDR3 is CASSGRDSYEQYF. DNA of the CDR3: TGTGCCAGCAGCGGCCGGGACAGCTACGAGCAGTACTTC.

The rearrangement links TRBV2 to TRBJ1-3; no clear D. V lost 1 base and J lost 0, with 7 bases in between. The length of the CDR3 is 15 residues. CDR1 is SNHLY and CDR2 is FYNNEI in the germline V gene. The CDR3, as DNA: TGTGCCAGCAGTGAAGATTCAAGCTCTGGAAACACCATATATTTT. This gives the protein CASSEDSSSGNTIYF.

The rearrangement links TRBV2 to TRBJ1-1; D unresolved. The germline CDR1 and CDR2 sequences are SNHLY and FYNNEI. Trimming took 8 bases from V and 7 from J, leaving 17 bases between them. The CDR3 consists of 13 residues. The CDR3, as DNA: TGTGCCAGCGGCCTGCGGGTGGGCGTTGAAGCTTTCTTT. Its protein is CASGLRVGVEAFF.

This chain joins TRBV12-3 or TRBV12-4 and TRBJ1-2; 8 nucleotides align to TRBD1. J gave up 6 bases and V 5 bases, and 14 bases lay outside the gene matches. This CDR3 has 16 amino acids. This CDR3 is CASSPQRTGFIDGYTF. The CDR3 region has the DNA TGTGCCAGCAGTCCCCAACGGACAGGGTTCATAGATGGCTACACCTTC.

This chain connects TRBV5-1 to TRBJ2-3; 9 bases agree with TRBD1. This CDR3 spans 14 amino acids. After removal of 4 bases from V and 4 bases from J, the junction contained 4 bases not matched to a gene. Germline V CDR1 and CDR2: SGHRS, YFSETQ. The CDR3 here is CASSPGQGPDTQYF. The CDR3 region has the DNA TGCGCCAGCAGCCCAGGACAGGGGCCAGATACGCAGTATTTT.

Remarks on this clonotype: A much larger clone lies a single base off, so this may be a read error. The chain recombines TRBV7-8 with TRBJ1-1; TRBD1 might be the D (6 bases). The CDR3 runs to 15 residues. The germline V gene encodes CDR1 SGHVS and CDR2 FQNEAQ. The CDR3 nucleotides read TGTACCAGCAGCTTGGGCCCCCAGGGGTACACTGAAGCTTTCTTT. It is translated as CTSSLGPQGYTEAFF.

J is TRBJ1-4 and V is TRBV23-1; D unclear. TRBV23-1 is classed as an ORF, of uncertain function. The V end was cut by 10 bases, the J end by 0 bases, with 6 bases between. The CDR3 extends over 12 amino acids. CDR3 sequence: CANSATNEKLFF. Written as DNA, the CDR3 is TGCGCCAACTCCGCAACTAATGAAAAACTGTTTTTT.

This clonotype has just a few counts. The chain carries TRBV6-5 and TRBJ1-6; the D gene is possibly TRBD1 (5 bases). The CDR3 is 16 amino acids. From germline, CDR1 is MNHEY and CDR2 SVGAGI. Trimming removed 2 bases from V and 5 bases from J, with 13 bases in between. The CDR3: CASSYDGAIDNSPLHF. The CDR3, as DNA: TGTGCCAGCAGTTACGACGGGGCGATAGATAATTCACCCCTCCACTTT.

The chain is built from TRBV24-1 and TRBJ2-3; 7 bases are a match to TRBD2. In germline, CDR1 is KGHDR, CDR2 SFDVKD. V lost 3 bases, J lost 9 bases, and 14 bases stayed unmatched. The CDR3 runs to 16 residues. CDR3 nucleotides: TGTGCCACCAGTGATCCGCGGGGGTCTGATACACGGACGCAGTATTTT. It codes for CATSDPRGSDTRTQYF.

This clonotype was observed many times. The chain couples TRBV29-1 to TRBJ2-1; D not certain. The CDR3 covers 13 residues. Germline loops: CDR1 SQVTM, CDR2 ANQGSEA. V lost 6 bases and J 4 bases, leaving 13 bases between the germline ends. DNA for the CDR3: TGCAGCGTAGTCTGGCGTAAGTACAATGAGCAGTTCTTC. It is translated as CSVVWRKYNEQFF.

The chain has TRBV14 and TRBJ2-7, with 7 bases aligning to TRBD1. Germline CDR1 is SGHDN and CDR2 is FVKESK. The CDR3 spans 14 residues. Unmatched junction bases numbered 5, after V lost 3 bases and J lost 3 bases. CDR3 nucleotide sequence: TGTGCCAGCAGCCAGACAGGGTACGTCTACGAGCAGTACTTC. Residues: CASSQTGYVYEQYF.

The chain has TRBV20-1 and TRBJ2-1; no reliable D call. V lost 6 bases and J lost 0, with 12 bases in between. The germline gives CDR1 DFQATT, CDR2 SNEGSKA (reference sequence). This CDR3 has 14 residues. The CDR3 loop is CSAIPYGSYNEQFF. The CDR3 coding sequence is TGCAGTGCGATTCCCTACGGCTCCTACAATGAGCAGTTCTTC.

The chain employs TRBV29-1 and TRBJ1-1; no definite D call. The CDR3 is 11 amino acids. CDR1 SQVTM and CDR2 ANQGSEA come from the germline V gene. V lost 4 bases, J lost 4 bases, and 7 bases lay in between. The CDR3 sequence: CSVGKGTEAFF. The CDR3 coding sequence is TGCAGCGTTGGTAAGGGCACTGAAGCTTTCTTT. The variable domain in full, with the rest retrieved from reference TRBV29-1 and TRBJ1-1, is SAVISQKPSRDICQRGTSLTIQCQVDSQVTMMFWYRQQPGQSLTLIATANQGSEATYESGFVIDKFPISRPNLTFSTLTVSNMSPEDSSIYLCSVGKGTEAFFGQGTRLTVV.

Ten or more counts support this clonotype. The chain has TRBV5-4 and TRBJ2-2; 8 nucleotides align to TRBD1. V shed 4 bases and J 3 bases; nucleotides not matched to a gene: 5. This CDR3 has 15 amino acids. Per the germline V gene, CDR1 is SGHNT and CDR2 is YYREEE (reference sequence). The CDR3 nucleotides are TGTGCCAGCAGCCCCCCGGACAGGGACACCGGGGAGCTGTTTTTT. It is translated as CASSPPDRDTGELFF.

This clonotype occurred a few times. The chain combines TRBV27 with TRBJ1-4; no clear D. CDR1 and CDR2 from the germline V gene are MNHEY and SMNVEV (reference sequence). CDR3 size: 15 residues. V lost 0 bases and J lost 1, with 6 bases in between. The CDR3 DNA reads TGTGCCAGCAGTTTATCGTTCGGAACTAATGAAAAACTGTTTTTT. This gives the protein CASSLSFGTNEKLFF.

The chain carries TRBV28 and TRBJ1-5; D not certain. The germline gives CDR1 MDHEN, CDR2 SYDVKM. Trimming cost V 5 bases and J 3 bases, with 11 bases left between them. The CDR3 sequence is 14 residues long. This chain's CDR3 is CASSGPYDNQPQHF. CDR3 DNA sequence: TGTGCCAGCAGTGGACCATATGACAATCAGCCCCAGCATTTT.

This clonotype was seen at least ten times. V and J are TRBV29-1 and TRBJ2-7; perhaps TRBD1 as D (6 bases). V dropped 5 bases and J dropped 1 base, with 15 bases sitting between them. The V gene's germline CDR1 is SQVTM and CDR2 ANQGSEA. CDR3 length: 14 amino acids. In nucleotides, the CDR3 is TGCAGCGTTAGGGGACAAGACAGATCCTACGAGCAGTACTTC. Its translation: CSVRGQDRSYEQYF.

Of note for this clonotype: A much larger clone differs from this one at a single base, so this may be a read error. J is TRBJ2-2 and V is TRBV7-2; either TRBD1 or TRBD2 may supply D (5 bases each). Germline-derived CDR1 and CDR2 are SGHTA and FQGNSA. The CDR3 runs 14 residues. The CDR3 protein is CASSPVSVTGDLFF. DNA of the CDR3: TGTGCCAGCAGCCCCGTCAGCGTCACCGGGGACCTGTTTTTT.

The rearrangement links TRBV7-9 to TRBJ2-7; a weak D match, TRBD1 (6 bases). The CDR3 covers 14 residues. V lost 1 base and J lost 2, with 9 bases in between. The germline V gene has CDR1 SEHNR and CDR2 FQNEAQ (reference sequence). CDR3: CASSLVGQTYEQYF. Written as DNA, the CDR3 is TGTGCCAGCAGCTTAGTCGGACAGACCTACGAGCAGTACTTC.

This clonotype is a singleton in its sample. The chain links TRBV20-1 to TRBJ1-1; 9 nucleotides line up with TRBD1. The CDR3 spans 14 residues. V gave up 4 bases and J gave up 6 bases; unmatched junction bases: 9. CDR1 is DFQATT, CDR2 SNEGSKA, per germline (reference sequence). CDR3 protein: CSANDGTGTAEAFF. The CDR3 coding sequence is TGCAGTGCTAACGACGGGACAGGGACCGCTGAAGCTTTCTTT.

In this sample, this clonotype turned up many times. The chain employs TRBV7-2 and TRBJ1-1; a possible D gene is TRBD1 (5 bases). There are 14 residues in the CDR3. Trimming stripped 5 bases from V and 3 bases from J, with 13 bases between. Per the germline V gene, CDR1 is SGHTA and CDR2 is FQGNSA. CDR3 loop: CASSDIRDYTEAFF. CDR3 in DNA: TGTGCCAGCAGCGACATCAGGGACTACACTGAAGCTTTCTTT.

The CDR3 is CSARDRSGGGGQFF. DNA of the CDR3: TGCAGTGCTAGAGATAGAAGCGGGGGAGGGGGGCAGTTCTTC. The chain combines TRBV20-1 with TRBJ2-1; 8 nucleotides match TRBD2. CDR1 is DFQATT, CDR2 SNEGSKA, per germline (reference sequence). This CDR3 contains 14 residues. V was pared by 0 bases and J by 12 bases, with 10 bases of the junction left unmatched.

This CDR3 reads CASSTPMGEKLFF. The CDR3 nucleotides read TGTGCCAGCAGCACCCCAATGGGAGAAAAACTGTTTTTT. V gene TRBV7-3 combines with J gene TRBJ1-4, with no clear D. Deletions cut 5 bases from V and 8 bases from J, with 12 bases between. Germline assignment: CDR1 SGHTA and CDR2 FQGTGA. This CDR3 region has 13 residues.

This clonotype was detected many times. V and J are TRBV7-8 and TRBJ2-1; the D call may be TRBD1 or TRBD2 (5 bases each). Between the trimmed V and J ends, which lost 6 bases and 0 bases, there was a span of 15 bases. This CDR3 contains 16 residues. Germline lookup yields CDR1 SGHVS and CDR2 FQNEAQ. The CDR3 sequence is CASREMGENSYNEQFF. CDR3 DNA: TGTGCCAGCAGGGAAATGGGGGAAAACTCCTACAATGAGCAGTTCTTC.

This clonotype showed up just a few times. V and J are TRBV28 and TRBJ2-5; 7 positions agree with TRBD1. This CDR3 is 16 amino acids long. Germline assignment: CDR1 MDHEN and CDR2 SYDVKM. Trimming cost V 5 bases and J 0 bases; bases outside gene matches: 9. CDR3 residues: CASSAPGQSHQETQYF. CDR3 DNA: TGTGCCAGCAGTGCCCCGGGACAGAGCCACCAAGAGACCCAGTACTTC.